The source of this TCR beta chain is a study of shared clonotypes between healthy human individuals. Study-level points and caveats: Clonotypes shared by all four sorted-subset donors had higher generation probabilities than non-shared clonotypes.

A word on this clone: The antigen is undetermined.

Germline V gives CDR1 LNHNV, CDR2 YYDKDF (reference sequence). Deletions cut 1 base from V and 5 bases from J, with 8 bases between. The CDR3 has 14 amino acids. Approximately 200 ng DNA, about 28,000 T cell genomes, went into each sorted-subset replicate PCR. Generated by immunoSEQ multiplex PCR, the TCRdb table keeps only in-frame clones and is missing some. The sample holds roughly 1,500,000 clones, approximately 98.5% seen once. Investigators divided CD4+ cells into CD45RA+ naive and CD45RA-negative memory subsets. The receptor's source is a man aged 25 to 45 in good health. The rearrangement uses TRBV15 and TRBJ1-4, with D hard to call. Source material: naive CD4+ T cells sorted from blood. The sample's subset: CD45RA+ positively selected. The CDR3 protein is CATSRAGRNEKLFF. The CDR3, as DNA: TGTGCCACCAGCAGAGCTGGTAGAAATGAAAAACTGTTTTTT.